This T cell receptor (beta chain) is drawn from a study of shared clonotypes between healthy human individuals. Original processing methods: With immunoSEQ giving junction-only sequences and no quality scores, filtering differed. Assay used: immunoSEQ multiplex PCR; TCRdb lists only in-frame clones, some missing. That table furnishes V, J and clone size, whereas the DNA furnished D and trimming. Here the sample spans around 330,000 clones, approximately 79% being singletons. The study's findings and limits: Memory subsets had estimated richness that was generally smaller than that of naive subsets.

This CDR3 is built from 12 residues. The V end lost 3 bases, the J end lost 1 base, and 1 base lay between the germline ends. Germline CDR1 SGHAT, CDR2 FQNNGV. All donors were healthy HIV-negative adults lacking recent acute infections or vaccinations. Every donor, a Caucasian adult, lived in Nashville, Tennessee. Comments on this clone: As yet, its antigen is unknown. Other DNA sequences in the same sample also yield this CDR3.

This clonotype originated in a man aged 25 to 45 in good health. This chain connects TRBV11-2 to TRBJ1-3, with D uncertain. The specimen sequenced was memory CD4+ T cells sorted from blood. Noted subset: CD45RA-negative fraction. CDR3 in DNA: TGTGCCAGCAGCTTTTCTGGAAACACCATATATTTT. This sequence encodes CASSFSGNTIYF. Variable domain in full (rest from reference TRBV11-2 and TRBJ1-3): EAGVAQSPRYKIIEKRQSVAFWCNPISGHATLYWYQQILGQGPKLLIQFQNNGVVDDSQLPKDRFSAERLKGVDSTLKIQPAKLEDSAVYLCASSFSGNTIYFGEGSWLTVV.